The TCR beta chain under discussion was sequenced for a study of early T cells in non-severe SARS-CoV-2 infection. Study results and caveats: Comparison of clonotypes with VDJdb favored anti-spike CD8 responses while missing private and CD4 specificities.

This clonotype has ten or more counts. Its target is not known. TCRdb analysed the 5' RACE reads with MiXCR anew, one entry per CDR3 protein. The data hold roughly 55,000 distinct CDR3 sequences, with approximately 6% observed a single time. V gave up 4 bases and J gave up 0 bases, with 6 bases separating them. CDR3 length: 13 amino acids. CDR1 and CDR2 from the germline V gene are MNHEY and SMNVEV (reference sequence). The sample comprised whole blood. The sequence was obtained from an adult who was a healthcare worker with PCR-confirmed SARS-CoV-2 infection or an uninfected control (not recorded which). This chain links TRBV27 with TRBJ1-1; the D is unclear. The CDR3 bases are TGTGCCAGCAGTTATCAGGTGAACACTGAAGCTTTCTTT. Encoded protein: CASSYQVNTEAFF.